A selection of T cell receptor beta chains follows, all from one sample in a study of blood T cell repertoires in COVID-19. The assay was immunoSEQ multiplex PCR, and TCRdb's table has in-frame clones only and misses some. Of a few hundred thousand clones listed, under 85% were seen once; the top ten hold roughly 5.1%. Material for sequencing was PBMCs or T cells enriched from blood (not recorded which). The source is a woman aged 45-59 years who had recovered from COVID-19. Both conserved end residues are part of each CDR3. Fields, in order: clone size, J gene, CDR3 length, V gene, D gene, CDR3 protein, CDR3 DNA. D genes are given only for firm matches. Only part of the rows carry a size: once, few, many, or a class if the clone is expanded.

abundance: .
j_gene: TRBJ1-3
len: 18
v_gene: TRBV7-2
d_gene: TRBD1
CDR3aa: CASSLVGWTGRGSGTIYF
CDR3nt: TGTGCCAGCAGCTTAGTCGGTTGGACAGGGAGGGGGTCCGGCACCATATATTTT

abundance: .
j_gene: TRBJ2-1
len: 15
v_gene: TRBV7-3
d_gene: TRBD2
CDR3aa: CASSPAASGGARQFF
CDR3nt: TGTGCCAGCAGCCCGGCGGCTAGCGGGGGGGCTCGGCAGTTCTTC

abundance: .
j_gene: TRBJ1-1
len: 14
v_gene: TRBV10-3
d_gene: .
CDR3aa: CAISELQMNTEAFF
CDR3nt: TGTGCCATCAGTGAGTTACAGATGAACACTGAAGCTTTCTTT

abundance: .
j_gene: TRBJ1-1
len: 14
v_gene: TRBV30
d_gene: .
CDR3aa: CAWSVGMGDTEAFF
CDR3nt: TGTGCCTGGAGCGTTGGGATGGGAGACACTGAAGCTTTCTTT

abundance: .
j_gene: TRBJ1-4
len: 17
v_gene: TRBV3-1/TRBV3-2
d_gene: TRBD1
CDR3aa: CASSQGRTGGFNEKLFF
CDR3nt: TGTGCCAGCAGCCAAGGTCGGACAGGGGGCTTTAATGAAAAACTGTTTTTT

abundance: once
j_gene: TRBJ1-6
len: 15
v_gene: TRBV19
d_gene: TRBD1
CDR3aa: CASSPQGAINSPLHF
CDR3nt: TGTGCCAGCTCCCCACAGGGGGCGATTAATTCACCCCTCCACTTT

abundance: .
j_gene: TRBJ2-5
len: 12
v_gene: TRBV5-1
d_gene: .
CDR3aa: CASSLEQETQYF
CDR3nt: TGCGCCAGCAGCTTAGAGCAAGAGACCCAGTACTTC

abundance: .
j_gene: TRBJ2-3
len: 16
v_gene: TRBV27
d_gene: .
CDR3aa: CASSLMGTAVTDTQYF
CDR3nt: TGTGCCAGCAGTCTTATGGGGACTGCCGTCACAGATACGCAGTATTTT

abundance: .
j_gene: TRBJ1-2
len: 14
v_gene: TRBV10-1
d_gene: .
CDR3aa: CASSSGGEVYGYTF
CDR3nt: TGCGCCAGCAGCTCCGGAGGGGAGGTCTATGGCTACACCTTC

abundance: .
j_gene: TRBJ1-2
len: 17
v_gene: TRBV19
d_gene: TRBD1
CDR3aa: CASKLGQVGQGFYGYTF
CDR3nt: TGTGCCAGTAAATTAGGTCAAGTGGGACAGGGATTCTATGGCTACACCTTC

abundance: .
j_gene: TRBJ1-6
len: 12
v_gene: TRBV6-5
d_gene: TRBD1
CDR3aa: CAAGQNNSPLHF
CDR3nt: TGTGCTGCGGGACAGAATAATTCACCCCTCCACTTT

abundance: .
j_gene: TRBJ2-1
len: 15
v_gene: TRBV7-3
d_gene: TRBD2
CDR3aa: CASSHEGTRSEEQFF
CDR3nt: TGTGCCAGCAGCCATGAGGGGACTAGATCTGAGGAGCAGTTCTTC

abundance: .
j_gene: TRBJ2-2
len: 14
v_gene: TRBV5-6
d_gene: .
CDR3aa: CASSSPNPAGELFF
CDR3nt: TGTGCCAGCAGCTCCCCTAATCCGGCCGGGGAGCTGTTTTTT

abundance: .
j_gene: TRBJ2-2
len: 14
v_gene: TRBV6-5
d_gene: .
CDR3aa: CASNPSVNTGELFF
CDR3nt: TGTGCCAGCAACCCCAGCGTGAACACCGGGGAGCTGTTTTTT

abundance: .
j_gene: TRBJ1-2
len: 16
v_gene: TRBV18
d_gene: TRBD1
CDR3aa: CASSRGQGTSNYGYTF
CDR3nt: TGTGCCAGCTCACGAGGACAGGGGACTTCCAACTATGGCTACACCTTC

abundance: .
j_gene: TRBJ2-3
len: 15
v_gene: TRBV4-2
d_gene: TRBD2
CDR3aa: CASSPQRGGEDTQYF
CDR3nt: TGTGCCAGCAGCCCCCAGCGGGGGGGCGAAGATACGCAGTATTTT

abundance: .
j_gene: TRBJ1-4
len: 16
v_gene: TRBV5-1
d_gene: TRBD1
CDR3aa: CASSVDRVDPSEKLFF
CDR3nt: TGCGCCAGCAGCGTGGACAGGGTTGACCCGAGTGAAAAACTGTTTTTT

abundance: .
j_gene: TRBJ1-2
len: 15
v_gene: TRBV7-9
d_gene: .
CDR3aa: CASSPRTDALYGYTF
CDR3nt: TGTGCCAGCAGCCCCAGGACAGACGCTTTATATGGCTACACCTTC

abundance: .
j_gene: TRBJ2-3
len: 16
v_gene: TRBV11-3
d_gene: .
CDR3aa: CASSFFRRVPTDTQYF
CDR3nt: TGTGCCAGCAGCTTTTTCCGACGGGTTCCCACAGATACGCAGTATTTT

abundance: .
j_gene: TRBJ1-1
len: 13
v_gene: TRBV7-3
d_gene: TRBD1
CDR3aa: CASSLGAGGEAFF
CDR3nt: TGTGCCAGCAGCTTAGGGGCAGGGGGTGAAGCTTTCTTT

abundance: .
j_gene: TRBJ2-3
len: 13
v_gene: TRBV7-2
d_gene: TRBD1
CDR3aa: CASSLADRVTQYF
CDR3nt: TGTGCCAGCAGCTTAGCGGACAGGGTTACGCAGTATTTT

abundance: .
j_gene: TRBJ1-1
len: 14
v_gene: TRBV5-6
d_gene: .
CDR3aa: CASSVRQASTEAFF
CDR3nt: TGTGCCAGCAGCGTCCGACAGGCGTCCACTGAAGCTTTCTTT

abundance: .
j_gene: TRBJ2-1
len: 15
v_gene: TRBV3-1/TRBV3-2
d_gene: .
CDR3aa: CASSRWAAAGNEQFF
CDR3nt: TGTGCCAGCAGTCGCTGGGCAGCGGCTGGCAATGAGCAGTTCTTC

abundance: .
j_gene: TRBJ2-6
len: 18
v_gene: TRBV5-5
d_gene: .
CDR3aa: CASSLLPEASSGANVLTF
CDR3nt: TGTGCCAGCAGCTTACTACCGGAGGCAAGCTCTGGGGCCAACGTCCTGACTTTC

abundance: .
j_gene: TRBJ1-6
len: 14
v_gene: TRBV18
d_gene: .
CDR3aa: CASSPTGSNSPLHF
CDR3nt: TGTGCCAGCTCACCAACAGGTTCCAATTCACCCCTCCACTTT

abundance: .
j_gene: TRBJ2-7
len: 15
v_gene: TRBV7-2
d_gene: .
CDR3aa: CASSLGDSHSYEQYF
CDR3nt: TGTGCCAGCAGCTTAGGAGACAGCCACTCCTACGAGCAGTACTTC

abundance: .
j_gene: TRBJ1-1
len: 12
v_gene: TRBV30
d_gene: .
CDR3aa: CAWGEGQSEAFF
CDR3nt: TGTGCCTGGGGGGAGGGGCAATCTGAAGCTTTCTTT

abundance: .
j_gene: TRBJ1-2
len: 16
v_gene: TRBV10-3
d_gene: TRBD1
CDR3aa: CAISESKQGAAGGYTF
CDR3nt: TGTGCCATCAGTGAGTCGAAACAGGGGGCAGCTGGAGGCTACACCTTC

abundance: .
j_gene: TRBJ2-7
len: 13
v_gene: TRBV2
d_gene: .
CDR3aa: CASSVGGSYEQYF
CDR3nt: TGTGCCAGCAGTGTGGGGGGCTCCTACGAGCAGTACTTC

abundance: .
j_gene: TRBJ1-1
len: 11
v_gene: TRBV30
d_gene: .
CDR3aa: CALVRMTEAFF
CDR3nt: TGTGCCCTTGTGCGAATGACTGAAGCTTTCTTT

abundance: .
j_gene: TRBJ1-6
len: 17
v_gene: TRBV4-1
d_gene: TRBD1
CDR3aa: CASYPTGVSSRNSPLHF
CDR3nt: TGCGCCAGCTACCCGACAGGGGTCTCCTCTCGGAATTCACCCCTCCACTTT

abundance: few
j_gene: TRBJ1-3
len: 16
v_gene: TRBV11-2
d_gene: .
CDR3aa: CASSHSGGGAGNTIYF
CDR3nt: TGTGCCAGCAGCCACAGCGGGGGAGGCGCTGGAAACACCATATATTTT

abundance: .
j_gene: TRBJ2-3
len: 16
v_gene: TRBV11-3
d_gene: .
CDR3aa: CASSLPGGAATDTQYF
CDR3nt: TGTGCCAGCAGCTTGCCTGGGGGGGCAGCTACAGATACGCAGTATTTT

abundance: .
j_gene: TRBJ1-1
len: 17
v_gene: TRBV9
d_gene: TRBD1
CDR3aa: CASRELAPGSGGTEAFF
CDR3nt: TGTGCCAGCAGAGAACTAGCCCCCGGGTCAGGGGGCACTGAAGCTTTCTTT

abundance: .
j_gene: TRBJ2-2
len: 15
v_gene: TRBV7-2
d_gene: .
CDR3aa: CASSLAGGNTGELFF
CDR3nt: TGTGCCAGCAGCTTAGCGGGAGGGAACACCGGGGAGCTGTTTTTT

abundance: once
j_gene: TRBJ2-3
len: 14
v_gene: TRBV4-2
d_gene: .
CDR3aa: CASSPYSTTDTQYF
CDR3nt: TGTGCCAGCAGCCCCTACAGTACTACAGATACGCAGTATTTT

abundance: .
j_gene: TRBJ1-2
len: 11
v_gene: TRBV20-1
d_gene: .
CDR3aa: CSASFGGGYTF
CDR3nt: TGCAGTGCTAGCTTCGGGGGAGGCTACACCTTC

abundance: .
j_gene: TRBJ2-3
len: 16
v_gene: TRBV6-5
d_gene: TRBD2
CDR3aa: CASSSGLAGSTDTQYF
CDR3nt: TGTGCCAGCAGTTCAGGACTAGCGGGGAGCACAGATACGCAGTATTTT

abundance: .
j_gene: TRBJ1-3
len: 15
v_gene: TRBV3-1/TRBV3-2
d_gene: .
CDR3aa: CASSQGPTSGNTIYF
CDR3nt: TGTGCCAGCAGCCAAGGGCCCACGTCTGGAAACACCATATATTTT

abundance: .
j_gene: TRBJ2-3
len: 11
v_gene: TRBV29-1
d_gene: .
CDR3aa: CSVDLVATQYF
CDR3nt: TGCAGCGTTGATCTGGTGGCTACGCAGTATTTT

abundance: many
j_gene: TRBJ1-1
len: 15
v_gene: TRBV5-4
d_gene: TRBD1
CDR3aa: CASAGKGQVFSEAFF
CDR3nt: TGTGCCAGCGCGGGGAAGGGACAGGTTTTTAGTGAAGCTTTCTTT

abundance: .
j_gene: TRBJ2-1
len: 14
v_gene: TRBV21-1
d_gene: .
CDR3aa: CASSPRVGENEQFF
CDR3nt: TGTGCCAGCAGCCCCAGGGTTGGCGAGAATGAGCAGTTCTTC

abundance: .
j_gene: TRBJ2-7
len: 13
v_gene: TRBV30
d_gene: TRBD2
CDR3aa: CAWHSGDDYEQYF
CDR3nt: TGTGCCTGGCATAGCGGGGATGACTACGAGCAGTACTTC

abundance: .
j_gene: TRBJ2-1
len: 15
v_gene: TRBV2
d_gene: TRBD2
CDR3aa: CASSDREVGKNEQFF
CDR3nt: TGTGCCAGCAGTGATCGGGAGGTCGGTAAGAATGAGCAGTTCTTC

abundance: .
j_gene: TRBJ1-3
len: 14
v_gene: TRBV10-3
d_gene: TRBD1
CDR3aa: CAIGTGGPGNTIYF
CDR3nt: TGTGCCATAGGGACAGGGGGTCCTGGAAACACCATATATTTT